This TCR beta chain was retrieved from a study of Graves' ophthalmopathy and Graves' hyperthyroidism. Study observations and caveats: Most thyroid-expanded clonotypes exceeding 0.001 frequency were also found in blood.

RNA transcripts yielded amplified TCR beta CDR3 regions. An initial RT-PCR round employing HTBI primers preceded a second-round multiplex PCR. TCRdb passed the multiplex PCR reads through MiXCR, listing each CDR3 protein once. This sample has under 250,000 distinct CDR3 sequences, with roughly 21% found just once. To note about this clonotype: Its antigen remains unknown.

Ophthalmopathy donors were characterized by moderate-to-severe activity, CAS of at least 3, NOSPECS of at least 4, and duration under 3 months. Orbital computed tomography, thyroid ultrasound, TRAb, serum thyroxine and clinical symptoms formed the basis of diagnosis. V shed 2 bases and J shed 1 base, with 11 bases lying between them. Germline values: CDR1 MNHEY, CDR2 SVGEGT. The length of the CDR3 is 15 residues. The TCR sequence derives from a woman aged 50 to 60 with Graves' ophthalmopathy. This chain uses TRBV6-2 or TRBV6-3 with TRBJ2-5; D may be TRBD2 (5 bases). The sequenced material came from peripheral blood. DNA of the CDR3: TGTGCCAGCAGTTACGGAGGCCTAATCCAAGAGACCCAGTACTTC. As protein: CASSYGGLIQETQYF.